This TCR beta chain is from a study of naive CD8 T cells in extremely preterm neonates. Regarding the study as a whole: Preterm CDR3s were shorter than older groups', with fewer N additions and less trimming. Preterm neonate repertoires were significantly less rich by iChao1 than others. CDR3 nucleotide sharing was about 2.7% in preterm, more than 0.35% term, 0.03% children, 0.01% adults.

Of note for this clone: Its target is unknown.

Germline trimming cut 2 bases from V and 6 bases from J; bases unmatched to any gene: 13. CDR3 length equals 17 residues. The germline gives CDR1 SGHDT, CDR2 YYEEEE. Without labor or membrane rupture, elective cesareans at roughly 37-41 weeks supplied term cord blood. Data came from immunoSEQ multiplex PCR; TCRdb stores just in-frame clones and leaves some out. The data contain a few thousand clones, about 97% of them seen just once; the ten biggest clones take up roughly 0.5%. The chain couples TRBV5-6 to TRBJ2-1; 8 bases agree with TRBD2. This sequence was found in a newborn in good health. What was sequenced was naive CD8+ T cells from cord blood. CDR3 loop: CASSFGLGGGGINEQFF. CDR3 nucleotide sequence: TGTGCCAGCAGCTTCGGTCTAGGCGGCGGGGGGATCAATGAGCAGTTCTTC.